This T cell receptor (beta chain) was profiled in a study of CD8 T cells in Susac syndrome. An input of about 0.5 to 1 ug of RNA was subjected to reverse transcription using random hexamers. Using its own MiXCR run on the immunoSEQ multiplex PCR reads, TCRdb lists one record per CDR3 protein. The sample shows some 160,000 distinct CDR3 sequences, 95% of them seen only once. The CDR3 totals 13 residues. The germline CDR1 and CDR2 sequences are SQVTM and ANQGSEA. V was clipped by 3 bases and J by 6 bases, with 13 bases between them. Specimen: CD8+ T cells from PBMCs. This TCR was recovered from a human donor with multiple sclerosis. The rearrangement uses TRBV29-1 and TRBJ2-3, with D possibly being TRBD2 (5 bases). CDR3 protein: CSVDEGVGDTQYF. In nucleotides, the CDR3 is TGCAGCGTTGATGAGGGAGTAGGGGATACGCAGTATTTT.